One sample yielded the 25 T cell receptor beta chains listed below, sequenced in a study of blood T cell repertoires in COVID-19 (dated by TCRdb to 2019 to 2021). Library generation was performed with the immunoSEQ multiplex PCR assay. TCRdb re-hosts the immuneACCESS table, in-frame sequences only. Its copies lack some clones; in the studies checked, an unresolved V gene accounts for under half of them, and the cause for the rest is not known. Here the sample has 140,000 to 150,000 clones; 80% to 90% occur a single time. The ten largest clones capture roughly 12% of the sample. The material sequenced was peripheral blood. Every receptor here comes from a man between 18 and 29 years old with COVID-19, enrolled during active disease.

The gene calls are TRBV5-1 and TRBJ1-5; D possibly corresponds to TRBD1 (5 bases). V was shortened by 0 bases and J by 2 bases, with 9 bases between the two germline ends. The CDR3 sequence is 15 residues long. Germline-derived CDR1 and CDR2 are SGHRS and YFSETQ. CDR3: CASSLGGRGNQPQHF. CDR3 nucleotide sequence: TGCGCCAGCAGCTTGGGGGGCAGGGGCAATCAGCCCCAGCATTTT.

The table lists this clone with a count of one. V and J are TRBV30 and TRBJ2-7, with a weak D call TRBD1 (6 bases). With 4 bases removed from V and 2 bases from J, the gap between germline ends came to 15 bases. There are 14 residues in the CDR3. In germline, CDR1 is GTSNPN, CDR2 SVGIG (reference sequence). In DNA form, the CDR3 reads TGTGCCTGGAAGCAGGGGTTACGACCCTACGAGCAGTACTTC. This encodes CAWKQGLRPYEQYF.

The chain couples TRBV4-1 to TRBJ2-7; TRBD2 agrees at 8 bases. This CDR3 region has 20 residues. V lost 0 bases and J lost 0; bases outside the gene matches: 16. The germline gives CDR1 MGHRA, CDR2 YSYEKL. The CDR3 DNA sequence: TGCGCCAGCAGCCAAGATCTCGGGGGGGCTCTAGCGGGCCTCTCCTACGAGCAGTACTTC. Protein: CASSQDLGGALAGLSYEQYF.

The CDR3 DNA reads TGCGCCAGCGAGCCATGGGACAGCTCTAACTATGGCTACACCTTC. The encoded protein is CASEPWDSSNYGYTF. V and J are TRBV10-1 and TRBJ1-2, with 7 bases lining up with TRBD1. The V and J ends lost 8 bases and 0 bases, in that order; junction bases with no gene match: 9. The CDR3 covers 15 residues. From germline, CDR1 is WNHNN and CDR2 SYGVQD (reference sequence).

This chain uses TRBV4-3 with TRBJ2-3; the match to TRBD1 covers 8 bases. The CDR3 has 15 amino acids. V was clipped by 0 bases and J by 5 bases; unmatched bases: 4. Germline V gene sequence: CDR1 LGHNA, CDR2 YSLEER. The CDR3 sequence is CASSQETGGGDTQYF. The CDR3 coding sequence is TGCGCCAGCAGCCAAGAAACAGGGGGTGGAGATACGCAGTATTTT.

This chain joins TRBV6-5 and TRBJ2-1; 10 bases agree with TRBD2. Trimming took 5 bases from V and 4 from J; bases not matched to a gene: 5. Germline-derived CDR1 and CDR2 are MNHEY and SVGAGI. The CDR3 has 15 residues. In DNA form, the CDR3 reads TGTGCCAGCAGTCACCGACTAGCGGGTTACAATGAGCAGTTCTTC. It is translated as CASSHRLAGYNEQFF.

The chain carries TRBV2 and TRBJ1-1; D is undetermined. The germline gives CDR1 SNHLY, CDR2 FYNNEI. V lost 6 bases and J lost 6, with 8 bases in between. The CDR3 covers 11 residues. Here the CDR3 DNA reads TGTGCCAGCAGGCCCGGGGCTGAAGCTTTCTTT. Protein: CASRPGAEAFF.

The chain joins TRBV19 to TRBJ2-3; D unclear. The CDR3 totals 13 residues. CDR1 and CDR2 from the germline V gene are LNHDA and SQIVND (reference sequence). Trimming cost V 1 base and J 2 bases, with 4 bases left between them. For the CDR3, the DNA is TGTGCCAGTAGTATAGTGGCCACAGATACGCAGTATTTT. Translated, it gives CASSIVATDTQYF.

The genes are TRBV6-6 and TRBJ2-5, with 7 bases that match TRBD2. Losses at the gene ends were 7 bases for V and 1 base for J; bases not matched to a gene: 3. The CDR3 has 13 residues. Per germline, CDR1 MNHNY and CDR2 SVGAGI (reference sequence). CDR3: CASKPSGQETQYF. CDR3 in DNA: TGTGCCAGCAAGCCTAGCGGCCAAGAGACCCAGTACTTC.

The chain uses TRBV30 and TRBJ2-2, with D perhaps matching TRBD1 (6 bases). Germline values: CDR1 GTSNPN, CDR2 SVGIG (reference sequence). The CDR3 covers 13 residues. The V end was cut by 5 bases, the J end by 5 bases, with 12 bases between. The CDR3 loop reads CAWVLGATGELFF. The CDR3 coding sequence is TGTGCCTGGGTTTTGGGGGCAACCGGGGAGCTGTTTTTT.

V usage is TRBV19 and J usage is TRBJ1-6; D gene unclear. The germline CDR1 and CDR2 sequences are LNHDA and SQIVND (reference sequence). The CDR3 contains 15 residues. Trimming cost V 5 bases and J 10 bases, with 18 bases left between them. The DNA of the CDR3 is TGTGCCAGTAGTCCAACAAACACCCCCGTCTCACCCCTCCACTTT. This encodes CASSPTNTPVSPLHF.

The genes are TRBV4-3 and TRBJ2-2; TRBD2 matches at 11 bases. Germline CDR1 LGHNA, CDR2 YSLEER. With V trimmed by 1 base and J by 7 bases, 5 bases remained unmatched. CDR3 length: 16 amino acids. CDR3 bases: TGCGCCAGCAGCCAAGGACTAGCGGGGATGGGCGGGGAGCTGTTTTTT. Protein sequence: CASSQGLAGMGGELFF.

The V gene is TRBV7-8, the J gene TRBJ1-2, with 11 bases that match TRBD1. Germline V gene lookup returns CDR1 SGHVS and CDR2 FQNEAQ. The V segment lost 3 bases and the J segment 4 bases; nucleotides outside the gene matches: 1. This CDR3 region has 14 residues. The CDR3 sequence: CASSLGQGGYGYTF. CDR3 sequence (DNA): TGTGCCAGCAGCTTGGGACAGGGGGGCTATGGCTACACCTTC. Using reference TRBV7-8 and TRBJ1-2 for the parts outside the CDR3, the full variable domain is GAGVSQSPRYKVAKRGQDVALRCDPISGHVSLFWYQQALGQGPEFLTYFQNEAQLDKSGLPSDRFFAERPEGSVSTLKIQRTQQEDSAVYLCASSLGQGGYGYTFGSGTRLTVV.

This sequence joins TRBV5-4 and TRBJ2-5, with no clear D. V was cut by 4 bases and J by 5 bases, with 15 bases left in between. The CDR3 spans 14 residues. The germline CDR1 and CDR2 sequences are SGHNT and YYREEE (reference sequence). CDR3 DNA sequence: TGTGCCAGCAGCCAGGCCCCTTCTCGGGAGACCCAGTACTTC. Protein: CASSQAPSRETQYF.

This sequence joins TRBV7-9 and TRBJ2-7, with 7 bases fitting TRBD1. The CDR3 covers 14 residues. Germline CDR1 SEHNR, CDR2 FQNEAQ (reference sequence). Trimming at V came to 4 bases and at J to 2 bases, leaving 5 bases not matched to a gene. The CDR3 reads CASSSRQGTYEQYF. The CDR3 nucleotides are TGTGCCAGCAGCTCCAGACAGGGTACCTACGAGCAGTACTTC.

J is TRBJ2-7 and V is TRBV19; 8 bases map to TRBD2. The CDR3 runs to 13 residues. Germline V gene data show CDR1 as LNHDA and CDR2 as SQIVND (reference sequence). Trimming removed 4 bases from V and 7 bases from J; junction bases left unmatched: 6. The CDR3 nucleotides are TGTGCCAGTAGTACGGGAGGGCCGAGGGAGCAGTACTTC. Translated: CASSTGGPREQYF.

This chain connects TRBV28 to TRBJ1-2; the D is unclear. The CDR3 has 11 residues. The V end lost 3 bases, the J end lost 6 bases, and 5 bases lay between the germline ends. From germline, CDR1 is MDHEN and CDR2 SYDVKM. The CDR3 spells CASSFPDGYTF. The DNA of the CDR3 is TGTGCCAGCAGTTTCCCAGATGGCTACACCTTC.

The chain links TRBV18 to TRBJ2-4, with D perhaps matching TRBD1 (7 bases). Trimming took 6 bases from V and 6 from J, leaving 18 bases between them. The CDR3 has 15 residues. Germline CDR1 reads KGHSH; CDR2 reads LQKENI. Here the CDR3 reads CASSPSQGGANIQYF. CDR3 DNA sequence: TGTGCCAGCTCCCCATCTCAGGGGGGAGCAAACATTCAGTACTTC.

This chain uses TRBV7-3 with TRBJ2-2; possible D gene TRBD1, 7 bases. Per germline, CDR1 SGHTA and CDR2 FQGTGA. The V end lost 4 bases, the J end lost 6 bases, and 18 bases lay between the germline ends. CDR3 length: 16 amino acids. CDR3 amino acids: CASSSAGQTLSGELFF. The CDR3 nucleotides are TGTGCCAGCAGCTCGGCGGGACAGACGTTGTCCGGGGAGCTGTTTTTT.

The count of this clone is one. The rearrangement uses TRBV19 and TRBJ2-1, with a possible D match to TRBD2 (6 bases). CDR3 length equals 14 residues. Trimming left V 10 bases short and J 3 bases short, with 16 bases between. CDR1 LNHDA and CDR2 SQIVND come from the germline V gene (reference sequence). The chain's CDR3 is CATRRGLNYNEQFF. The DNA of the CDR3 is TGTGCCACCCGGCGGGGCCTAAACTACAATGAGCAGTTCTTC.

This clone appeared a single time. The chain has TRBV24-1 and TRBJ2-5; TRBD1 matches 9 bases. Looked up from germline, CDR1 is KGHDR and CDR2 is SFDVKD. After removal of 7 bases from V and 5 bases from J, the junction contained 7 bases not matched to a gene. CDR3 length: 14 residues. The CDR3 loop is CATRDRGAAETQYF. For the CDR3, the DNA is TGTGCCACCAGAGACAGGGGGGCGGCGGAGACCCAGTACTTC.

The rearrangement joins TRBV27 to TRBJ2-1; 9 bases are a match to TRBD1. Germline-derived CDR1 and CDR2 are MNHEY and SMNVEV (reference sequence). Losses at the gene ends were 7 bases for V and 1 base for J; bases not matched to a gene: 5. This CDR3 region has 15 residues. The CDR3 is CASISGTGSYNEQFF. CDR3 nucleotide sequence: TGTGCCAGCATTTCCGGGACAGGGTCCTACAATGAGCAGTTCTTC.

The chain recombines TRBV5-8 with TRBJ1-1; D is ambiguous. The CDR3 is made up of 15 amino acids. Trimming removed 3 bases from V and 1 base from J, with 13 bases in between. Germline V gene sequence: CDR1 SGHTS, CDR2 YDEGEE. CDR3 sequence reads: CASSSWRVRNTEAFF. Here the CDR3 DNA reads TGTGCCAGCAGCTCTTGGCGGGTTCGGAACACTGAAGCTTTCTTT.

The gene calls are TRBV6-2 or TRBV6-3 and TRBJ2-7; the match to TRBD1 covers 10 bases. Trimming at V came to 6 bases and at J to 8 bases, leaving 16 bases not matched to a gene. The CDR3 extends over 16 amino acids. Germline V gene lookup returns CDR1 MNHEY and CDR2 SVGEGT. CDR3 region: CASSHDRGPEPSQQYF. CDR3 coding DNA: TGTGCCAGCAGCCACGACAGGGGGCCAGAACCTTCCCAGCAGTACTTC.

This chain joins TRBV5-1 and TRBJ2-5, with a tentative D call TRBD2 (5 bases). The length of the CDR3 is 15 residues. Germline assignment: CDR1 SGHRS and CDR2 YFSETQ. The V end was cut by 1 base, the J end by 4 bases, with 14 bases between. The CDR3 sequence is CASSLFEAVGETQYF. The CDR3 DNA sequence: TGCGCCAGCAGCTTGTTTGAAGCGGTTGGAGAGACCCAGTACTTC.